This T cell receptor (beta chain) was observed in a study of T cells in Graves' hyperthyroidism and ophthalmopathy. Study results and limitations: Blood also held most thyroid clonotypes expanded beyond 0.001.

V was pared by 8 bases and J by 3 bases, with 6 bases of the junction left unmatched. Germline V CDR1 and CDR2: KGHDR, SFDVKD. The CDR3 runs to 14 residues. Patients were excluded for uncontrolled infection, other autoimmune disease, pregnancy or lactation. This clonotype was seen a few times. What it binds is not known. Authors of the study amplified TCR beta CDR3 regions from RNA transcripts. RT-PCR in the first round (using the HTBI primer set) targeted the TCR CDR3. TCRdb reprocessed the multiplex PCR reads via MiXCR and lists one record per CDR3 protein. The repertoire consists of around 600,000 distinct CDR3 sequences, with roughly 16% occurring once and the leading ten covering under 3.5%.

Material: blood. V is TRBV24-1 and J is TRBJ2-1, with 7 bases fitting TRBD2. The sequence came from a woman aged 35 to 49 with Graves' ophthalmopathy. Here the CDR3 reads CATKASGIYNEQFF. The CDR3 DNA reads TGTGCCACCAAGGCTAGCGGTATCTACAATGAGCAGTTCTTC.